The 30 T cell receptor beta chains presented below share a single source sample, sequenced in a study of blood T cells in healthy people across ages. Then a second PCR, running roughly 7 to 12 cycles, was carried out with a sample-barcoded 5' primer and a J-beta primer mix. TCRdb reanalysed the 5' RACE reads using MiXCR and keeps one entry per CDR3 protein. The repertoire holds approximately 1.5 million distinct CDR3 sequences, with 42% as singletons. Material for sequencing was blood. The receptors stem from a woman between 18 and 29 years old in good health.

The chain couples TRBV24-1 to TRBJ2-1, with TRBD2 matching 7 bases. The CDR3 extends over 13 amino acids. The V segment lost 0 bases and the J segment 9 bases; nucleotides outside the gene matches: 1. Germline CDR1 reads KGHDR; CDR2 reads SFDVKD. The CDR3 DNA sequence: TGTGCCACCAGTGATTTGCCGGGGGGTGAGCAGTTCTTC. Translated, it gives CATSDLPGGEQFF.

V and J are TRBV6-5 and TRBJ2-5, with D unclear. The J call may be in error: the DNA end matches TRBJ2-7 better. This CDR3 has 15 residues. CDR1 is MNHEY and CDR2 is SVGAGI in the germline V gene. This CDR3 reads CASTPLGRPLDEQYF. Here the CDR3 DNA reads TGTGCCAGCACACCCTTGGGCAGGCCTCTGGACGAGCAGTACTTC.

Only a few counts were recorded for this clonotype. Here the CDR3 reads CASGLGAAFF. The CDR3, as DNA: TGTGCTAGTGGTTTGGGGGCAGCTTTCTTT. The chain combines TRBV12-5 with TRBJ1-1; D unresolved. This CDR3 region has 10 residues. In germline, CDR1 is LGHNT, CDR2 FRNRAP. V shed 1 base and J shed 10 bases, with 4 bases lying between them.

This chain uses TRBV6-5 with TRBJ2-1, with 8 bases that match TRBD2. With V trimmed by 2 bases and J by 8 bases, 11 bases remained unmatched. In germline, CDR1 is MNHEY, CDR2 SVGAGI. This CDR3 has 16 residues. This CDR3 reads CASSYAYGGAFHEQFF. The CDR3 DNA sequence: TGTGCCAGCAGTTACGCCTACGGGGGGGCCTTCCATGAGCAGTTCTTC.

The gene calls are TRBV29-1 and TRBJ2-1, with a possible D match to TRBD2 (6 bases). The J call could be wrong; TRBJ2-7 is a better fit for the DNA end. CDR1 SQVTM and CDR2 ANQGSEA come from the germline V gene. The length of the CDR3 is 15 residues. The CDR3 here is CSVTKPGGTYNEQYF. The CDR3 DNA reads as TGCAGCGTTACAAAGCCCGGCGGGACCTACAATGAGCAGTACTTC.

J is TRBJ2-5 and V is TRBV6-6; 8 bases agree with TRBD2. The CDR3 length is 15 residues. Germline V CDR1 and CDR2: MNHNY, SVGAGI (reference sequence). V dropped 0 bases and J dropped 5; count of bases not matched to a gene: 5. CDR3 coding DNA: TGTGCCAGCAGTTACTCGCCGGGGGGGAAGGAGACCCAGTACTTC. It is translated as CASSYSPGGKETQYF.

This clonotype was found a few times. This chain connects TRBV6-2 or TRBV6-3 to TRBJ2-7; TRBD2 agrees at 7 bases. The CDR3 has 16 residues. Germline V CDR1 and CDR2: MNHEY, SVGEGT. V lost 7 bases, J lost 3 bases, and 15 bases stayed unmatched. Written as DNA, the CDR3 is TGTGCCAGCAAGAGGGACTACCGGGATACCCACTACGAGCAGTACTTC. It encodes CASKRDYRDTHYEQYF.

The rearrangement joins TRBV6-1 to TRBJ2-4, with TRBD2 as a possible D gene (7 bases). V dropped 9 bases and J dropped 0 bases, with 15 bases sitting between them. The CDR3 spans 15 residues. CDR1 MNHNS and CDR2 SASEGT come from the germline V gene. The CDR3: CARKRDNRAKNIQYF. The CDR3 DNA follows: TGTGCCAGAAAGCGGGACAACAGAGCCAAAAACATTCAGTACTTC.

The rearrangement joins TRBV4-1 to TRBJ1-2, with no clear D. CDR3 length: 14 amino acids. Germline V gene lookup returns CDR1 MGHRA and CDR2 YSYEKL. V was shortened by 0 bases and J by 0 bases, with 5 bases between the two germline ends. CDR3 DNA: TGCGCCAGCAGCCAAGATCTCTCTAACTATGGCTACACCTTC. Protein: CASSQDLSNYGYTF.

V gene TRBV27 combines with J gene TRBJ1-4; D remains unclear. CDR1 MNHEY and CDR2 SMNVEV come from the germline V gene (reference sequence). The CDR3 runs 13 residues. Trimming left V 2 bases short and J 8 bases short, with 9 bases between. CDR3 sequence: CASSLLGGEKLFF. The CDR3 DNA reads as TGTGCCAGCAGTTTACTGGGTGGGGAAAAACTGTTTTTT.

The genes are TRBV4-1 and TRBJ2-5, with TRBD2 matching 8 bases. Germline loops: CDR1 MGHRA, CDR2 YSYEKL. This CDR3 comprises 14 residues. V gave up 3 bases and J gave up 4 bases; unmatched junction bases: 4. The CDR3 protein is CASSQAGGRETQYF. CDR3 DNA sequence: TGCGCCAGCAGCCAGGCGGGAGGCAGAGAGACCCAGTACTTC.

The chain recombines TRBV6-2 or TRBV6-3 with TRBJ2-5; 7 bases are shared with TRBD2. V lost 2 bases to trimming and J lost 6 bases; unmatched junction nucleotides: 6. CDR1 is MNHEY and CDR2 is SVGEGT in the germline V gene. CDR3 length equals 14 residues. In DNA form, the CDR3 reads TGTGCCAGCAGTTACGGGGGACTATCTAAGACCCAGTACTTC. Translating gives CASSYGGLSKTQYF.

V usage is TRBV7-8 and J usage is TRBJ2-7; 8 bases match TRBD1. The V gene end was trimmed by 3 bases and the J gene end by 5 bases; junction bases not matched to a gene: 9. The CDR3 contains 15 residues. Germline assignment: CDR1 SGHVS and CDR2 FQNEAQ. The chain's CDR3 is CASSFRQGPTDEQYF. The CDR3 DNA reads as TGTGCCAGCAGCTTTAGACAGGGGCCCACCGACGAGCAGTACTTC.

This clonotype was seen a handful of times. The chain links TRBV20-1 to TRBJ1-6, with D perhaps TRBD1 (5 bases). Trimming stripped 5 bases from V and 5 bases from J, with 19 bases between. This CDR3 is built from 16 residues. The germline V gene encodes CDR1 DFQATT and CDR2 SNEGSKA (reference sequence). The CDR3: CSADKHGAQNNSPLHF. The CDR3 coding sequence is TGCAGTGCTGACAAGCATGGGGCACAGAATAATTCACCCCTCCACTTT.

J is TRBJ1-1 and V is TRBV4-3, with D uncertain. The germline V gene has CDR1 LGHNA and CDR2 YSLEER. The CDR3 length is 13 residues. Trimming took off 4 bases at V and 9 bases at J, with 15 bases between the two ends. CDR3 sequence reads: CASSLGMESKAFF. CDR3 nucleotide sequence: TGCGCCAGCAGCCTCGGGATGGAGAGTAAAGCTTTCTTT.

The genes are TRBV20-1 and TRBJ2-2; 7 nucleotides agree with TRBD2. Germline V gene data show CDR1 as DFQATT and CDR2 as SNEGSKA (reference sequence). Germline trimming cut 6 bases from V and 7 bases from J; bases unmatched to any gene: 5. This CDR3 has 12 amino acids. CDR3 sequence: CSALGGFGELFF. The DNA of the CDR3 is TGCAGTGCCCTGGGGGGGTTCGGGGAGCTGTTTTTT.

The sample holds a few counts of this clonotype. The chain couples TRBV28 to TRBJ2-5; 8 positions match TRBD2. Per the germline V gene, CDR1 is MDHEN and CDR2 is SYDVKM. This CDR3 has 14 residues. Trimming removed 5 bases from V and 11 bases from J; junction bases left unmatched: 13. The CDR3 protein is CASSLVAGGGEQYF. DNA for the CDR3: TGTGCCAGCAGTCTCGTGGCGGGAGGAGGTGAGCAGTACTTC.

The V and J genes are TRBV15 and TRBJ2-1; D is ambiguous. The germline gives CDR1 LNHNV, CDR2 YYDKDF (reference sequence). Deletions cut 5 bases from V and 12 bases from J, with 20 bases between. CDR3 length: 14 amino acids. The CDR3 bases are TGTGCCACCAGCCGCTATAGAGAGAGCCTTGGGCAGTTCTTC. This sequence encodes CATSRYRESLGQFF.

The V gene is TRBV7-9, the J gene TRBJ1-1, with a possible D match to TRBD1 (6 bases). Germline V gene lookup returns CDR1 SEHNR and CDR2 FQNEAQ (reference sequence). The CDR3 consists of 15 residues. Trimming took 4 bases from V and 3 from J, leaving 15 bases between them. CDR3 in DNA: TGTGCCAGCAGCTCCCCGGGGGGGGCTGACACTGAAGCTTTCTTT. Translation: CASSSPGGADTEAFF.

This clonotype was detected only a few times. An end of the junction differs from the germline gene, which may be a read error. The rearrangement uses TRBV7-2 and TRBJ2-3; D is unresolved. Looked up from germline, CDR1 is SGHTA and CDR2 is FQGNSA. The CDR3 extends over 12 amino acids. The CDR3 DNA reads TGTGCCAGCAGCTCATTCACAAATACGCAGTATTTT. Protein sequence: CASSSFTNTQYF.

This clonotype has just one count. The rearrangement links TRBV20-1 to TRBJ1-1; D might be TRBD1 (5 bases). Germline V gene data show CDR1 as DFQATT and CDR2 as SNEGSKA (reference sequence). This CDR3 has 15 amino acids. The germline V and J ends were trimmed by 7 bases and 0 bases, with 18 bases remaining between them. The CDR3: CSVTPVGRVNTEAFF. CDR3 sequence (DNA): TGCAGTGTTACCCCGGTGGGCAGGGTGAACACTGAAGCTTTCTTT.

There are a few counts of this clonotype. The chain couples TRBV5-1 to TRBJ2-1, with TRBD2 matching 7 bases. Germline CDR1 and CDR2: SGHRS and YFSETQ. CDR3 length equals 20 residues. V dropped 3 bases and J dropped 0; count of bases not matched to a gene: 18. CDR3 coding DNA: TGCGCCAGCAGCTGGGGCGGCGGGAGTCCTAAAGGAAGCTCCTACAATGAGCAGTTCTTC. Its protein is CASSWGGGSPKGSSYNEQFF.

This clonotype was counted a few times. The DNA of the CDR3 is TGTGCCAGCAGTTACACGAGACAGATTTTAAACTATGGCTACACCTTC. Its translation: CASSYTRQILNYGYTF. The V call is TRBV6-6, the J call TRBJ1-2; D perhaps matches TRBD1 (5 bases). The germline V gene encodes CDR1 MNHNY and CDR2 SVGAGI (reference sequence). The V and J ends lost 2 bases and 2 bases respectively, with 15 bases between them. This CDR3 is built from 16 residues.

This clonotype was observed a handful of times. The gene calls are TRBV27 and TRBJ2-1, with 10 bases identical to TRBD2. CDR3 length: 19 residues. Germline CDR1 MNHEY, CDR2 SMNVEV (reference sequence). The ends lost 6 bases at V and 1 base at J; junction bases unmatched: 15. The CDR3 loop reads CASSKGLAVPQVSYNEQFF. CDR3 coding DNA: TGTGCCAGCAGCAAAGGACTAGCGGTCCCTCAAGTATCCTACAATGAGCAGTTCTTC.

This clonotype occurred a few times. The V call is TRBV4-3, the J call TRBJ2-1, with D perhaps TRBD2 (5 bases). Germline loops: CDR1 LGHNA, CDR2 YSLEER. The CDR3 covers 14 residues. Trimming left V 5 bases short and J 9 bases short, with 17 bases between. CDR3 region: CASSSDPTGSEQFF. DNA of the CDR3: TGCGCCAGCAGCTCAGACCCTACGGGAAGTGAGCAGTTCTTC.

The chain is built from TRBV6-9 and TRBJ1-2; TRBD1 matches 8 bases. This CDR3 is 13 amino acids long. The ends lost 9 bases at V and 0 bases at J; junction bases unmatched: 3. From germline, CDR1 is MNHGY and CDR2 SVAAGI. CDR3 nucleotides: TGTGCCAGTAGACAGGGGACTAACTATGGCTACACCTTC. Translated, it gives CASRQGTNYGYTF.

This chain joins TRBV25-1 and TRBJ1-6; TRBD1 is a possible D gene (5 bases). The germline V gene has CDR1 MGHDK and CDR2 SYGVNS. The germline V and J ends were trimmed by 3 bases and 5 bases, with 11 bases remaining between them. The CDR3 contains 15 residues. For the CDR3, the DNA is TGTGCCAGCAGTGACCGGGGACGGAATAATTCACCCCTCCACTTT. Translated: CASSDRGRNNSPLHF.

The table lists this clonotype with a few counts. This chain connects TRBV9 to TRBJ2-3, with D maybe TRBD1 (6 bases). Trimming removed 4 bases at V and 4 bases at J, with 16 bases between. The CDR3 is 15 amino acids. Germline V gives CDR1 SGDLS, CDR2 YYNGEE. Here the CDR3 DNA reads TGTGCCAGCAGCCTTGGACAGTTTCTCGCAGATACGCAGTATTTT. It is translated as CASSLGQFLADTQYF.

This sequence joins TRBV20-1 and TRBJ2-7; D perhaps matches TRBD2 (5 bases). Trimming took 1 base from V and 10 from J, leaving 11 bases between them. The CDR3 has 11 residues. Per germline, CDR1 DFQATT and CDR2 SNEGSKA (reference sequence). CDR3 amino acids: CSARAPSLQYF. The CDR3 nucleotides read TGCAGTGCTAGAGCGCCTAGCCTCCAGTACTTC.

CDR3 loop: CASSDLQSNEQFF. CDR3 nucleotides: TGTGCCAGCAGTGACTTACAATCAAATGAGCAGTTCTTC. The rearrangement links TRBV6-4 to TRBJ2-1; D unresolved. From germline, CDR1 is MRHNA and CDR2 SNTAGT. The CDR3 totals 13 residues. Trimming shortened V by 1 base and J by 7 bases, and 8 bases separated the two germline ends.